This TCR beta chain was documented in a study of T cell clonotyping in hematopoietic cell transplantation. Findings and caveats of the study: After transplant, recipient diversity fell while pathologically expanded clonotypes grew through day 180. Graft donor and pretransplant recipient Inverse Simpson Index values predicted broader posttransplant TCR diversity. Without cell sorting, CD4 versus CD8 contributions remain unresolved.

The protocol was immunoSEQ multiplex PCR, while the TCRdb copy is restricted to in-frame clones and leaves out a portion. Counted here are 35,000 to 45,000 clones, around 94% occurring once; the ten biggest clones make up about 0.8%. V dropped 3 bases and J dropped 3; count of bases not matched to a gene: 5. Germline V gives CDR1 SGDLS, CDR2 YYNGEE. The CDR3 has 16 residues. For this clone: Its antigen is as yet unknown.

The genes are TRBV9 and TRBJ2-3; 12 nucleotides align to TRBD2. The sample consisted of peripheral blood mononuclear cells. The sequence came from a woman aged 45 to 65 in good health. Some clones in this sample may be carry-over from other donors' samples. CDR3 nucleotides: TGTGCCAGCAGCGCGCCAGGACTAGCGGGGACAGATACGCAGTATTTT. Translation: CASSAPGLAGTDTQYF.